Described below is a single T cell receptor beta chain sequence and its context. This CDR3 spans 11 amino acids. CDR1 is DFQATT, CDR2 SNEGSKA, per germline (reference sequence). The V gene lost 4 bases and the J gene lost 4 bases, with 8 bases spanning the gap. Sequencing was performed with immunoSEQ multiplex PCR; in TCRdb, only in-frame clones are kept and a portion is missing. Here the sample spans tens of thousands of clones, 80% to 85% being singletons. The record originates from a study of T cell clones after liver transplantation. The J gene is TRBJ2-7, the V gene TRBV20-1, with D hard to call. This specimen consisted of CD4+ T cells from blood, obtained around 50 months after liver transplant. The sequence came from a human patient who received a liver transplant. Some T cells may be supplied by the graft donor. The CDR3 is CSATREYEQYF. The CDR3 bases are TGCAGTGCTACCCGCGAGTACGAGCAGTACTTC.